This T cell receptor beta chain stems from a study of technical replicates of blood from several donors. CDR3 length: 16 amino acids. Germline CDR1 LGHNT, CDR2 FRNRAP. Trimming pared 2 bases from V and 14 bases from J, leaving 22 bases between. The assay was immunoSEQ multiplex PCR, and TCRdb's table has in-frame clones only and misses some. Of roughly 65,000 clones listed, roughly 88% are singletons. The chain couples TRBV12-5 to TRBJ1-6, with D unclear. Sequencing used PBMCs. This receptor was taken from a human donor in good health. Some clones in this sample may be carry-over from other donors' samples. For the CDR3, the DNA is TGTGCTAGTGGTTTGCTCCACGACATAGCGCCTGGGACCCTCCACTTT. The encoded protein is CASGLLHDIAPGTLHF.